This entry describes one T cell receptor (beta chain). Authors' methods: How many nucleated cells were present was estimated from reference gene primer amplification. Generated by immunoSEQ multiplex PCR, the TCRdb table keeps only in-frame clones and is missing some. V and J calls and clone size come straight from that table; D and trimming were deduced from the DNA. The sample gives tens of thousands of clones, roughly 80% of which show up once; roughly 28% is in the top ten. This specimen comes from a study of blood T cell repertoires in COVID-19. As for the study in general: Sites across the United States, Italy and Spain contributed samples from acute and convalescent COVID-19. The cDNA or gDNA used as material had been derived from T cells, B-cell-depleted T cells, or PBMCs.

The sequencing input was peripheral blood. The receptor was isolated from a woman in her 70s with acute or convalescent COVID-19.

The CDR3 here is CASSSRPPSQGEKLFF. CDR3 coding DNA: TGTGCCAGCAGCTCGAGGCCCCCCTCTCAGGGGGAAAAACTGTTTTTT. The chain carries TRBV7-2 and TRBJ1-4, with D maybe TRBD1 (6 bases). The CDR3 sequence is 16 residues long. Germline V lookup: CDR1 SGHTA, CDR2 FQGNSA. The V end was cut by 4 bases, the J end by 8 bases, with 20 bases between.